Given below is one T cell receptor beta chain in context. Methods used by the authors: Junction-only immunoSEQ sequences carried no quality scores, so filtering differed. Some clones are missing from TCRdb's copy, which holds only in-frame ones; the method was immunoSEQ multiplex PCR. For V, J and clone size, that table is used; D and trimming come from the DNA. The top ten clones hold approximately 12% of a sample with about 480,000 clones, less than 85% of them seen once. The sample originates from a study of shared clonotypes between healthy human individuals. Study information: Participating donors consisted of two women and a few men aged 18 to 49.

Germline loops: CDR1 SGHRS, CDR2 YFSETQ. The CDR3 is 15 amino acids. After removal of 1 base from V and 2 bases from J, the junction contained 5 bases not matched to a gene. The donors, all of them Caucasian adults, lived in Nashville, Tennessee. Unsorted samples drew genomic DNA from 85 million to 90 million PBMCs. The source is a woman in her thirties or forties in good health. Some clones in this sample may be carry-over from other donors' samples. The source material was PBMCs. V gene TRBV5-1 combines with J gene TRBJ2-5; 7 nucleotides agree with TRBD1. Written as DNA, the CDR3 is TGCGCCAGCAGCTTGTACGGGGACAGACAAGAGACCCAGTACTTC. Translated: CASSLYGDRQETQYF.